This T cell receptor beta chain was found in a study of shared clonotypes between healthy human individuals. Looking at the study overall: Plates per donor: three CD4 naive, three CD4 memory, two CD8 naive, one CD8 memory. General observations from the study: Shared across a few donors were 5% to 6% of the naive CD4 clonotypes.

About this clone: The antigen remains unidentified.

Clones were read by immunoSEQ multiplex PCR, and TCRdb kept only the in-frame ones, dropping some. Here the sample spans approximately 530,000 clones, roughly 95% being singletons. The CDR3 loop spans 14 amino acids. Germline CDR1 is MDHEN and CDR2 is SYDVKM. Trimming stripped 3 bases from V and 11 bases from J, with 19 bases between. The gene calls are TRBV28 and TRBJ2-5, with D perhaps assigned TRBD1 or TRBD2 (5 bases each). The source is a woman in her 30s in good health. The material sequenced was naive CD4+ T cells sorted from blood. Subset in this sample: CD45RA+ positively selected. The chain's CDR3 is CASSFRDRQWEQYF. For the CDR3, the DNA is TGTGCCAGCAGTTTTAGGGACCGACAATGGGAGCAGTACTTC.